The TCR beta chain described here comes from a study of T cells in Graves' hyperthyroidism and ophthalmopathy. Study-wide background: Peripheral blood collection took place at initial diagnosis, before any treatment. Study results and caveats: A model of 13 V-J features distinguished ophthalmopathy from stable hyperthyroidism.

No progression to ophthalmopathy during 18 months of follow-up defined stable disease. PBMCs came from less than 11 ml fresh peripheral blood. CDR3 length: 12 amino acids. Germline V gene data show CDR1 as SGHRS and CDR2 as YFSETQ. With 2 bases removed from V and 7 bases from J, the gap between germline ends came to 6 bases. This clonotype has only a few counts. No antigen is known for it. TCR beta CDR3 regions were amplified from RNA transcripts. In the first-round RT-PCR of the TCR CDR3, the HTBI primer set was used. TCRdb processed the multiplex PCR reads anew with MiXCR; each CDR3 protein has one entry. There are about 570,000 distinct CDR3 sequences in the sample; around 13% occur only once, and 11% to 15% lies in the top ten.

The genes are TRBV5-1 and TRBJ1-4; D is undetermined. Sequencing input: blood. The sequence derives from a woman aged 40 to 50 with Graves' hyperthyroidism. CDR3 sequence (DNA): TGCGCCAGCAGCTTTGCGGGTGAAAAACTGTTTTTT. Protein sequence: CASSFAGEKLFF.